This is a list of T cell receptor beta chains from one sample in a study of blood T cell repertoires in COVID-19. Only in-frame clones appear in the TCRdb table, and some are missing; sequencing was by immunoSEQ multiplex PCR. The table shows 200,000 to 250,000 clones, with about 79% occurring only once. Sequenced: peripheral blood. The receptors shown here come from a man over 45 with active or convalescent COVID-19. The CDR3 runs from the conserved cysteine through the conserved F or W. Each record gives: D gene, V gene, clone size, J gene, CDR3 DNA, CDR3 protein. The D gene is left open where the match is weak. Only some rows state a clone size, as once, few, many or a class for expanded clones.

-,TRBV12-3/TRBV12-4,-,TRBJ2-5,TGTGCCAGCAGTTTACCTAGCGTGACCCAGTACTTC,CASSLPSVTQYF
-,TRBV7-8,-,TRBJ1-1,TGTGCCAGCAGCGCGACAAGTATGAACACTGAAGCTTTCTTT,CASSATSMNTEAFF
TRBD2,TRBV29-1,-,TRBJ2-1,TGCAGCGTTGGGATAGGGAGGGACTACTACTACAATGAGCAGTTCTTC,CSVGIGRDYYYNEQFF
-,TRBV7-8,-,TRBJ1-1,TGTGCCAGCAGCTTAGCGCGAGAGAACACTGAAGCTTTCTTT,CASSLARENTEAFF
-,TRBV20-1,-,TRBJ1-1,TGCAGTGCTAGTAGGGGAACGAACACTGAAGCTTTCTTT,CSASRGTNTEAFF
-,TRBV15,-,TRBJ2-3,TGTGCCACCAGCAGAGGGGGCGCGGAGACAGATACGCAGTATTTT,CATSRGGAETDTQYF
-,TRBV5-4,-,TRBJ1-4,TGTGCCAGCAGCTTAGGGGGACGAAAGGATAATGAAAAACTGTTTTTT,CASSLGGRKDNEKLFF
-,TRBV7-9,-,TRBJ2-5,TGTGCCAGCAGCTTAGGTTCTCTCAGTCGAGAGACCCAGTACTTC,CASSLGSLSRETQYF
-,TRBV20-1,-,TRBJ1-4,TGCAGTGCTCGTGAAGGGAGGCGTGAAAAACTGTTTTTT,CSAREGRREKLFF
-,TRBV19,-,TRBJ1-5,TGTGCCAGTAACACAGACAGGTATAGCAATCAGCCCCAGCATTTT,CASNTDRYSNQPQHF
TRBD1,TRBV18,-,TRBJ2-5,TGTGCCAGCTCACTGACAGGGCTAGAGACCCAGTACTTC,CASSLTGLETQYF
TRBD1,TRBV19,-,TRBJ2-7,TGTGCCAGTAGCGAACAGGGGAGCGAGCAGTACTTC,CASSEQGSEQYF
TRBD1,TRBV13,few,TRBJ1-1,TGTGCCAGCAGCTTCACACAGATGGGACAGGGAATCGCTGAAGCTTTCTTT,CASSFTQMGQGIAEAFF
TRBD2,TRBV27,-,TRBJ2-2,TGTGCCAGCCAACCGTTCGGGACTAGCGGGAGGAGGGCCGGGGAGCTGTTTTTT,CASQPFGTSGRRAGELFF
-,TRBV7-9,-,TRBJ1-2,TGTGCCAGCAGCACAACAGGCTATGGCTACACCTTC,CASSTTGYGYTF
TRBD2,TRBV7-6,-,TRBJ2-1,TGTGCCAGCAGCTTTAGCGGGAGCTCCTACAATGAGCAGTTCTTC,CASSFSGSSYNEQFF
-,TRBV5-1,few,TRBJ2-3,TGCGCCAGCAGCTTGGGACCGAGGGATACGCAGTATTTT,CASSLGPRDTQYF
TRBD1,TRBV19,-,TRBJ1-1,TGTGCCAGTAGTACCCACAGGGGGCTGAACACTGAAGCTTTCTTT,CASSTHRGLNTEAFF
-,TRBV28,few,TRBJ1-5,TGTGCCAGCAGTTTGTCGGGGTCTGGTCAGCCCCAGCATTTT,CASSLSGSGQPQHF
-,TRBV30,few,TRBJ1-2,TGTGCCTGGATAGGGGGATTTAACTATGGCTACACCTTC,CAWIGGFNYGYTF
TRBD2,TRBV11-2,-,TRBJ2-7,TGTGCCAGCAGTTGGACTAGCGGCTACGAGCAGTACTTC,CASSWTSGYEQYF
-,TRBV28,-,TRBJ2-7,TGTGCCAGCAGTTTAGGCAGGCTGACCTACGAGCAGTACTTC,CASSLGRLTYEQYF
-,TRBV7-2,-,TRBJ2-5,TGTGCCGCAGGGAATCGAGAGACCCAGTACTTC,CAAGNRETQYF
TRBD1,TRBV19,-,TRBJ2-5,TGTGCCAGTAGCCCGGGACAGGGGGCAGAGACCCAGTACTTC,CASSPGQGAETQYF
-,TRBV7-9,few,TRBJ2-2,TGTGCCAGCAGCCTAACGCGGGCCCTAATCGATGCGAACACCGGGGAGCTGTTTTTT,CASSLTRALIDANTGELFF
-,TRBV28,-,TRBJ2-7,TGTGCCAGCAGGAAACAGGCCCGCTCCTACGAGCAGTACTTC,CASRKQARSYEQYF
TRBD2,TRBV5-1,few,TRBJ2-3,TGCGCCAGCAGCTTGAATACGGGGGGGCCTGGTACAGATACGCAGTATTTT,CASSLNTGGPGTDTQYF
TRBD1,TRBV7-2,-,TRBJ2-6,TGTGCCAGCGGCGGACAGGGGAGGGGCTCTGGGGCCAACGTCCTGACTTTC,CASGGQGRGSGANVLTF
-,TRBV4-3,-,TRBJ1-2,TGCGCCAGCAGCCAAGATCTCACAGCACATCACTATGGCTACACCTTC,CASSQDLTAHHYGYTF
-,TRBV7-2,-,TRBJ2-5,TGTGCCAGCAGCTTAGCCGGGACCCAGTACTTC,CASSLAGTQYF
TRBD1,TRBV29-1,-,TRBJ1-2,TGCAGCGCTTTCACGACAGGGGATGATGGCTACACCTTC,CSAFTTGDDGYTF
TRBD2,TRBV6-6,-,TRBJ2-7,TGTGCCAGCAGTACCGTCGCGGGAGGGACCCTTTACGAGCAGTACTTC,CASSTVAGGTLYEQYF
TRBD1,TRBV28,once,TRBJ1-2,TGTGCCAGCAGTTCCGGGACAGAGAACTATGGCTACACCTTC,CASSSGTENYGYTF
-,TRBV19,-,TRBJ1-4,TGTGCCAGTAGTTTGGACAGAGTAACTAATGAAAAACTGTTTTTT,CASSLDRVTNEKLFF
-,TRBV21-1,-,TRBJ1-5,TGTGCCAGCAGCAAAAGCGGGACGCACGAGAATAATAGCAATCAGCCCCAGCATTTT,CASSKSGTHENNSNQPQHF
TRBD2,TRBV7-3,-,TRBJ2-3,TGTGCCAGCAAACTAGCGGTTAGCACAGATACGCAGTATTTT,CASKLAVSTDTQYF
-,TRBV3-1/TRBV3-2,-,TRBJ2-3,TGTGCCAGCAGCCAAGACCGGGGTGGAGATACGCAGTATTTT,CASSQDRGGDTQYF
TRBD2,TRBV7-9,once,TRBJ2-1,TGTGCCAGCAGTCCATTTAGCGGGGGGGTCAATGAGCAGTTCTTC,CASSPFSGGVNEQFF
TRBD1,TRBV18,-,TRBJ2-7,TGTGCCAGCTCACGGACAGGGGGTAACTACGAGCAGTACTTC,CASSRTGGNYEQYF
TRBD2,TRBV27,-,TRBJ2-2,TGTCCCTACCGTAGCGGGGGGGCCCCCGGGGAGCTGTTTTTT,CPYRSGGAPGELFF
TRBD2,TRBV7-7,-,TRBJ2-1,TGTGCCAGCAGCCCCCGGACTAGCGGGCATTCCTACAATGAGCAGTTCTTC,CASSPRTSGHSYNEQFF
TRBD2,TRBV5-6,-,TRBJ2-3,TGTGCCAGCAGCTTGTTGGCTAGCGGGGAGCAGTATTTT,CASSLLASGEQYF
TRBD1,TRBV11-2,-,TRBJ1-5,TGTGCCAGCAGCCAAGACAGGGACCTACGGGCCAATCAGCCCCAGCATTTT,CASSQDRDLRANQPQHF
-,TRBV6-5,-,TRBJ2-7,TGTGCCAGCAGTCCCCGCCTAAACCCCTACGAGCAGTACTTC,CASSPRLNPYEQYF